Listed below are T cell receptor beta chains from one sample, sequenced in a study of T-cell memory formation after mild COVID-19. TCRdb re-called the 5' RACE reads with MiXCR, one entry per CDR3 protein. This sample has about 470,000 distinct CDR3 sequences, with around 25% found just once. Sequencing input: PBMCs or a T cell subset sorted from them (not recorded which). The receptors were sampled from an adult woman who had mild COVID-19 (a few samples of this study predate the infection). Cell type and time point are not known. The CDR3 runs from the conserved cysteine through the conserved F or W. D genes are given only for firm matches. A clone size is listed for some rows: how often the clone was seen (once, few, many), or a class if it is expanded.

D	V	length	J	size	DNA	CDR3
.	TRBV11-2	17	TRBJ1-1	.	TGTGCCAGCAGCGTCTTTGTCAGGGGCCTCTTGAACACTGAAGCTTTCTTT	CASSVFVRGLLNTEAFF
TRBD1	TRBV3-1	15	TRBJ2-7	few	TGTGCCAGCAGCCGGGACAGGGCCGGGTCCTACGAGCAGTACTTC	CASSRDRAGSYEQYF
.	TRBV4-1	20	TRBJ2-3	few	TGCGCCAGCAGCCAGTCGGGCTGGGGGTCGGGGGGCCCTATGGCAGATACGCAGTATTTT	CASSQSGWGSGGPMADTQYF
.	TRBV3-1	17	TRBJ2-1	.	TGTGCCAGCAGCCCTCCTCGCGTAACGGGTCAACGAGCTGAGCAGTTCTTC	CASSPPRVTGQRAEQFF
TRBD2	TRBV10-3	13	TRBJ2-5	few	TGTGCCACCTCTTCGACTAGCGGGGAGACCCAGTACTTC	CATSSTSGETQYF
.	TRBV2	19	TRBJ2-6	few	TGTGCCAGCAGTGTTGTGACCGATAAACCCCATTTTGGGGCCAACGTCCTGACTTTC	CASSVVTDKPHFGANVLTF
TRBD2	TRBV10-3	13	TRBJ2-7	few	TGTGCCATCCGAGCGGGAGAGAAGTACGAGCAGTACTTC	CAIRAGEKYEQYF
.	TRBV7-2	13	TRBJ1-4	few	TGTGCCAGCAGCTTAGCCAGGGAAGAAAAACTGTTTTTT	CASSLAREEKLFF
TRBD1	TRBV20-1	13	TRBJ2-7	.	TGCAGTGCTAGCAGGGGGCGGCTCGACGAGCAGTACTTC	CSASRGRLDEQYF
TRBD1	TRBV7-9	17	TRBJ2-7	.	TGTGCCAGCAGCTTAGGGGGAACAGGGGTGTTGCCCTACGAGCAGTACTTC	CASSLGGTGVLPYEQYF
.	TRBV7-3	16	TRBJ2-2	few	TGTGCCAGCAGCTCCGTTCAGGCTGCGAACACCGGGGAGCTGTTTTTT	CASSSVQAANTGELFF
TRBD2	TRBV19	16	TRBJ2-1	few	TGTGCCACCAGGGGCGCCGGGACTAGCGGGATGTTTGAGCAGTTCTTC	CATRGAGTSGMFEQFF
TRBD2	TRBV20-1	15	TRBJ2-7	few	TGCAGTGCGGTCCCCGTAGCGGGGCTCTCCTACGAGCAGTACTTC	CSAVPVAGLSYEQYF
.	TRBV7-2	15	TRBJ2-1	few	TGTGCCAGCAGCTCCTTCGGGGGCGCATACAATGAGCAGTTCTTC	CASSSFGGAYNEQFF
.	TRBV5-1	15	TRBJ2-7	.	TGCGCCAGCAGCCCGGGACCCCGGGACTCCTACGAGCAGTACTTC	CASSPGPRDSYEQYF
TRBD1	TRBV11-2	14	TRBJ2-2	.	TGTGCCAGCAGCCTGGGACAGGGTAGAGGGGAGCTGTTTTTT	CASSLGQGRGELFF
TRBD2	TRBV12-3/TRBV12-4	18	TRBJ2-2	.	TGTGCCAGCAGTTTTCGTGTAGCGGGACTTACGAACACCGGGGAGCTGTTTTTT	CASSFRVAGLTNTGELFF
TRBD1	TRBV12-3/TRBV12-4	15	TRBJ2-5	few	TGTGCCAGCAGTAAGACAGGGAACCTTCAAGAGACCCAGTACTTC	CASSKTGNLQETQYF
.	TRBV20-1	13	TRBJ2-2	.	TGCAGTGCTCACAGGGCTCCCACCGGGGAGCTGTTTTTT	CSAHRAPTGELFF
.	TRBV7-7	13	TRBJ1-5	few	TGTGCCAGCAGCTTATCGACAGACCAGCCCCAGCATTTT	CASSLSTDQPQHF
TRBD2	TRBV4-1	15	TRBJ2-7	many	TGCGCCAGCAGCCAAGAGGCTAGCGGGGCCTACGAGCAGTACTTC	CASSQEASGAYEQYF
.	TRBV18	15	TRBJ2-5	.	TGTGCCAGCTCGCCTGGCGTGGCGGGTCAAGAGACCCAGTACTTC	CASSPGVAGQETQYF
.	TRBV6-5	14	TRBJ1-2	.	TGTGCCAGCAGTTATACAGCATTCAACTATGGCTACACCTTC	CASSYTAFNYGYTF
.	TRBV5-4	15	TRBJ1-5	few	TGTGCCAGCAGCTTGGAGCCAGGTCAGAATCAGCCCCAGCATTTT	CASSLEPGQNQPQHF
.	TRBV5-1	12	TRBJ1-3	.	TGCGCCAGCAGCTTCGATGGAAACACCATATATTTT	CASSFDGNTIYF
TRBD2	TRBV6-1	18	TRBJ2-3	once	TGTGCCAGCAGTGAAGATTTAGACGGCGGGGGGGCGTTAGATACGCAGTATTTT	CASSEDLDGGGALDTQYF
TRBD1	TRBV9	16	TRBJ2-2	few	TGTGCCAGCAGCCCGAGTGGGACAGCCTACACCGGGGAGCTGTTTTTT	CASSPSGTAYTGELFF
TRBD1	TRBV5-1	14	TRBJ2-7	many	TGCGCCAGCAGCTTGGCCGACAGGGCAGCCGAGCAGTACTTC	CASSLADRAAEQYF
.	TRBV6-5	13	TRBJ2-1	many	TGTGCCAGCAGTAGGGAAGTAGGCAATGAGCAGTTCTTC	CASSREVGNEQFF
.	TRBV2	12	TRBJ2-7	few	TGTGCCAGCAGTGTGGGGACCACTGGGCAGTACTTC	CASSVGTTGQYF
.	TRBV3-1	17	TRBJ1-4	.	TGTGCCAGCAGCCAAGAGCACGGGACGGCTTTTAATGAAAAACTGTTTTTT	CASSQEHGTAFNEKLFF
.	TRBV7-3	13	TRBJ1-1	.	TGTGCCAGCAGCCCAAAGGGGAACACTGAAGCTTTCTTT	CASSPKGNTEAFF
.	TRBV29-1	11	TRBJ2-1	few	TGCAGCGGCCTCGCGAACAATGAGCAGTTCTTC	CSGLANNEQFF
.	TRBV6-1	14	TRBJ1-2	.	TGTGCCAGCAGTCCTCCGGACAGCCTCTATGGCTACACCTTC	CASSPPDSLYGYTF
.	TRBV6-5	11	TRBJ2-5	few	TGTGCCAGCGCCGGAGGGGAGACCCAGTACTTC	CASAGGETQYF
TRBD2	TRBV12-3/TRBV12-4	14	TRBJ2-1	few	TGTGCCAGCACCGCGGGAGCCCCTCTCAACGAGCAGTTCTTC	CASTAGAPLNEQFF
TRBD1	TRBV19	14	TRBJ2-1	few	TGTGCCAGTAGTATGTGGACAGGTTACAATGAGCAGTTCTTC	CASSMWTGYNEQFF
TRBD1	TRBV6-5	15	TRBJ2-3	.	TGTGCCAGCAGTCCGGGACAGGGTTTCACAGATACGCAGTATTTT	CASSPGQGFTDTQYF
TRBD1	TRBV25-1	16	TRBJ2-7	.	TGTGCCAGCAGTGAAGCCGGGACAGGCCTTACCTACGAGCAGTACTTC	CASSEAGTGLTYEQYF
TRBD2	TRBV9	17	TRBJ2-3	.	TGTGCCAGCAGCGTAGAAGGTGGTAGCGGGAATTTGAGGACGCAGTATTTT	CASSVEGGSGNLRTQYF
.	TRBV20-1	17	TRBJ2-3	.	TGCAGTGCTAGAGACGCCCAGAAATTCAGTGGCACAGATACGCAGTATTTT	CSARDAQKFSGTDTQYF
TRBD1	TRBV30	14	TRBJ2-7	.	TGTGCCTGGCGCACCGGGACAGGGTGGGACGAGCAGTACTTC	CAWRTGTGWDEQYF
TRBD1	TRBV24-1	15	TRBJ1-4	.	TGTGCCACCAGTGATCCCGGACAGGGGGATGAAAAACTGTTTTTT	CATSDPGQGDEKLFF
.	TRBV6-5	14	TRBJ2-3	.	TGTGCCAGCAGTTCTAACGGGGACGCAGATACGCAGTATTTT	CASSSNGDADTQYF
.	TRBV7-8	16	TRBJ1-3	few	TGTGCCAGCAGCTTAGCGCTAATTGGGGGCGGAAACACCATATATTTT	CASSLALIGGGNTIYF
TRBD2	TRBV7-8	17	TRBJ2-1	.	TGTGCCAGCAGCTTATCGAACGGACTAGCGGGTTACAATGAGCAGTTCTTC	CASSLSNGLAGYNEQFF
TRBD2	TRBV5-1	18	TRBJ2-3	few	TGCGCCAGCAGCATGGGACTAGCGGGAGGCCTACCTACAGATACGCAGTATTTT	CASSMGLAGGLPTDTQYF
.	TRBV2	16	TRBJ1-1	.	TGTGCCAGCAGCGTCGACTCAAACTTCGCCATCACTGAAGCTTTCTTT	CASSVDSNFAITEAFF
TRBD1	TRBV7-8	16	TRBJ2-3	few	TGTGCCAGCAGCCCAAGGAGGGACAGGGGTGCAGATACGCAGTATTTT	CASSPRRDRGADTQYF
TRBD1	TRBV15	16	TRBJ2-5	.	TGTGCCACCAGCAGAGCGGGACAGGGCGGTCAAGAGACCCAGTACTTC	CATSRAGQGGQETQYF